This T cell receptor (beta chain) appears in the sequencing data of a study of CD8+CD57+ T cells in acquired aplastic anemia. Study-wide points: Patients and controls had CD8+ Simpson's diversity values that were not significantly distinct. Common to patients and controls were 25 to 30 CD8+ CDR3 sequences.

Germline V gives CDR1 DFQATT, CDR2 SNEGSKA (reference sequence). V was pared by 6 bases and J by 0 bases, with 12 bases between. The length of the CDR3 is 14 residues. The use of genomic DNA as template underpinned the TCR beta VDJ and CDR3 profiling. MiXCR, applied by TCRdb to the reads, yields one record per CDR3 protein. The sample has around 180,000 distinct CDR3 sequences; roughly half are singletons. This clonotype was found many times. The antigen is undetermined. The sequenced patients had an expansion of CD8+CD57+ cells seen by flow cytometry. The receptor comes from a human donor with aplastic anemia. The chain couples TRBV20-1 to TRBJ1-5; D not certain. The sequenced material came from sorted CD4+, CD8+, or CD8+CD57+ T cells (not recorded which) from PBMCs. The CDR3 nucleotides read TGCAGTGCCAACGAACAGTATAGCAATCAGCCCCAGCATTTT. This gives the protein CSANEQYSNQPQHF.